These T cell receptor beta chains were read from a single sample in a study of T-cell reconstitution after alpha-beta-depleted transplantation in children. TCRdb called the PCR reads again in MiXCR, with one record for every CDR3 protein. The sample includes some 190,000 distinct CDR3 sequences, around 10% of them seen just once. Sequenced material: PBMCs, taken before TCRalphabeta/CD19-depleted stem cell transplant. The receptors shown here come from a boy aged 2 to 10 with acute myeloid leukemia, due to receive a stem cell transplant. Both conserved end residues are part of each CDR3. D genes are given only for firm matches. Only part of the rows carry a size: once, few, many, or a class if the clone is expanded.

TGTGCCAGCAGCTTAGAGGCTACTTACAATGAGCAGTTCTTC | CASSLEATYNEQFF | TRBV7-2 | many | - | TRBJ2-1
TGTCCCAGCACCGCCGGGACAGGGCCATATAGCAATCAGCCCCAGCATTTT | CPSTAGTGPYSNQPQHF | TRBV12-3/TRBV12-4 | - | TRBD1 | TRBJ1-5
TGTGCCAGCAGCTTTGACTCTAACTATGGCTACACCTTC | CASSFDSNYGYTF | TRBV7-2 | many | - | TRBJ1-2
TGTGCCAGCAGCGGACTAGCGGGAGAGACCCAGTACTTC | CASSGLAGETQYF | TRBV7-7 | many | TRBD2 | TRBJ2-5
TGCAGTGCTAGGCCTAGCGGCGTCTACGAGCAGTACTTC | CSARPSGVYEQYF | TRBV20-1 | many | TRBD2 | TRBJ2-7
TGCGCCAGCAGCCAAGCCCAGGTTCTAGCTTCACCCCTCCACTTT | CASSQAQVLASPLHF | TRBV4-1 | many | - | TRBJ1-6
TGTGCCAGCAGCGCGGGACCGAAGTACAATGAGCAGTTCTTC | CASSAGPKYNEQFF | TRBV21-1 | many | - | TRBJ2-1
TGCGCCAGCAGCTTCCTGCCCCGGGGGATCGTTAATTCACCCCTCCACTTT | CASSFLPRGIVNSPLHF | TRBV5-1 | many | - | TRBJ1-6
TGTGCCAGCAGCCCCAACACCTACAATGAGCAGTTCTTC | CASSPNTYNEQFF | TRBV11-3 | - | - | TRBJ2-1
TGCGCCAGCAGCTTGGAATTTGGTAGCGGGAGCGGCGAGCAGTACTTC | CASSLEFGSGSGEQYF | TRBV5-1 | many | TRBD2 | TRBJ2-7
TGCAGTGCTAGACACACGGGGCAGCGGGGGGGACAAGAGACCCAGTACTTC | CSARHTGQRGGQETQYF | TRBV20-1 | many | TRBD2 | TRBJ2-5
TGCAGTGCTAGACAGACTTTCTTCTCTGGAAACACCATATATTTT | CSARQTFFSGNTIYF | TRBV20-1 | many | - | TRBJ1-3
TGTGCCAGCAGTGATGGGCCCTCCATAGCCAGCACAGATACGCAGTATTTT | CASSDGPSIASTDTQYF | TRBV25-1 | few | - | TRBJ2-3
TGTGCCAGCAGCCAAGATAGGGTGGGAGGAGGCACTGAAGCTTTCTTT | CASSQDRVGGGTEAFF | TRBV3-1 | many | - | TRBJ1-1
TGTGCCAGCAGTACTGGGGGGGGCAATCAGCCCCAGCATTTT | CASSTGGGNQPQHF | TRBV28 | many | - | TRBJ1-5
TGTGCCAGCAGCTTTATTCCTCAGGGGGCAGGTACCGGGGAGCTTTTTTTT | CASSFIPQGAGTGELFF | TRBV5-6 | many | TRBD1 | TRBJ2-2
TGTGCCAGCTCACCACCGGCTTCGGTTCCCACCGGGGAGCTGTTTTTT | CASSPPASVPTGELFF | TRBV18 | - | - | TRBJ2-2
TGTGCCAGCAGTTGGGGGCAGGGAGGCACCGGGGAGCTGTTTTTT | CASSWGQGGTGELFF | TRBV6-5 | many | - | TRBJ2-2
TGCGCCAGCAGCTTGGAGGTCAGCCGCTCTGGAAACACCATATATTTT | CASSLEVSRSGNTIYF | TRBV5-1 | many | - | TRBJ1-3
TGTGCCAGCAGCTTGTTCAGGGATCTTCCCTCTTACTCTGGGGCCAACGTCCTGACTTTC | CASSLFRDLPSYSGANVLTF | TRBV11-1 | many | - | TRBJ2-6
TGCGCCAGCAGTGACGCCCCACTAGCGGGGGGCTACACCGGGGAGCTGTTTTTT | CASSDAPLAGGYTGELFF | TRBV10-2 | many | TRBD2 | TRBJ2-2
TGTGCCAGCAGAGCTAGCGGGAGCTCCTACGAGCAGTACTTC | CASRASGSSYEQYF | TRBV12-3/TRBV12-4 | many | TRBD2 | TRBJ2-7
TGTGCCAGCACCCCCGCGAGGACTAGCGAGACCAATGAGCAGTTCTTC | CASTPARTSETNEQFF | TRBV12-3/TRBV12-4 | many | TRBD2 | TRBJ2-1
TGTGCCAGCACCCAAGGGCGGGAGCTGTTTTTT | CASTQGRELFF | TRBV25-1 | many | - | TRBJ2-2
TGCAGCGTCCATGGGGGGCAAGAGACCCAGTACTTC | CSVHGGQETQYF | TRBV29-1 | many | - | TRBJ2-5
TGCGCCACCAAAGGAATTACCGGGACACCGGATGGCTACACCTTC | CATKGITGTPDGYTF | TRBV10-2 | many | - | TRBJ1-2
TGTGCCAGCAGCCAAGTTTCTGGGGGCAATCAGCCCCAGCATTTT | CASSQVSGGNQPQHF | TRBV4-2 | few | - | TRBJ1-5
TGTGCCAGCAGTGAGACTAGCGGGGTAGGGGGCACCGGGGAGCTGTTTTTT | CASSETSGVGGTGELFF | TRBV6-1 | many | TRBD2 | TRBJ2-2
TGTGCCAGCAGCTTTACCGGACTAGCGGGAGTTTTCGGAGAGACCCAGTACTTC | CASSFTGLAGVFGETQYF | TRBV11-1 | few | TRBD2 | TRBJ2-5
TGTGCCAGCAGGCACTCCCCAGGGTTGCACACTACAGATACGCAGTATTTT | CASRHSPGLHTTDTQYF | TRBV11-3 | - | - | TRBJ2-3
TGTGCCAGCTCACCAGAGGTAGCGGCGAACACCGGGGAGCTGTTTTTT | CASSPEVAANTGELFF | TRBV18 | many | - | TRBJ2-2
TGTGCCAGCAGTTTATCCGCTTTAGCCAAAAACATTCAGTACTTC | CASSLSALAKNIQYF | TRBV27 | many | - | TRBJ2-4
TGTGCCAGCAGTTTATTTAGCGGACGTACGGAGCAGTACTTC | CASSLFSGRTEQYF | TRBV27 | many | - | TRBJ2-7
TGCAGCGTTGGGCCGGACACTGAAGCTTTCTTT | CSVGPDTEAFF | TRBV29-1 | many | - | TRBJ1-1
TGCGCCAGCAGCCCTAGCGGGGGGGACTACAATGAGCAGTTCTTC | CASSPSGGDYNEQFF | TRBV4-1 | many | TRBD2 | TRBJ2-1
TGCAGTGCTCGGGGAGGGACCTACGAGCAGTACTTC | CSARGGTYEQYF | TRBV20-1 | - | TRBD2 | TRBJ2-7
TGTGCCAGCAGCATGAGGACTAGCGGGAGTTTATACAATGAGCAGTTCTTC | CASSMRTSGSLYNEQFF | TRBV7-9 | - | TRBD2 | TRBJ2-1
TGTGCCAGCAGCGTACGGGACCCTGGGTACAATGAGCAGTTCTTC | CASSVRDPGYNEQFF | TRBV7-2 | many | - | TRBJ2-1
TGCAGTGCTAGACACAGGGGTGGAAACACCATATATTTT | CSARHRGGNTIYF | TRBV20-1 | many | TRBD1 | TRBJ1-3
TGTGCCAGCAGTTACTCTAACACGACAGGGAGGGAGACCCAGTACTTC | CASSYSNTTGRETQYF | TRBV6-5 | many | - | TRBJ2-5
TGTGCCAGCAGCGGCGGGGGGGGAGGGACACAAGAGACCCAGTACTTC | CASSGGGGGTQETQYF | TRBV7-9 | few | TRBD2 | TRBJ2-5
TGTGCCAGCAGTGAACTTGGTAGCGGGGCCCGGGATACGCAGTATTTT | CASSELGSGARDTQYF | TRBV6-1 | many | TRBD2 | TRBJ2-3